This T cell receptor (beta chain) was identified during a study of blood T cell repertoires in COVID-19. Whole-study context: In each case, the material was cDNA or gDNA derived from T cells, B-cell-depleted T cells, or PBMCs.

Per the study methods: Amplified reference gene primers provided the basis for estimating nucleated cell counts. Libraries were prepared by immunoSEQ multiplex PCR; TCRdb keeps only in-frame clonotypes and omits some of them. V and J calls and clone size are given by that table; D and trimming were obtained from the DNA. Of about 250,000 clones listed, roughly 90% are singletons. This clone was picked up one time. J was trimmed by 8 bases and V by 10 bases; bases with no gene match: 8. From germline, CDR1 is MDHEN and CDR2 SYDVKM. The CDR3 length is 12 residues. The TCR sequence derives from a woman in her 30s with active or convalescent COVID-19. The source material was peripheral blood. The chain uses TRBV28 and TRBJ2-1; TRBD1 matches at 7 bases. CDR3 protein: CATLTGNDEQFF. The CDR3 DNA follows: TGTGCCACCCTGACAGGGAATGATGAGCAGTTCTTC.